One sample yielded the 32 T cell receptor beta chains listed below, sequenced in a study of shared T cell receptors in the human thymus. Clones were read by immunoSEQ multiplex PCR, and TCRdb kept only the in-frame ones, dropping some. The sample shows more than 550,000 clones, approximately 85% of them seen only once. These sequences were also reported in another study, on human thymus T cells.

Sequenced material: thymocytes. Source of these receptors: a girl less than two years old with a congenital heart defect.

The rearrangement links TRBV27 to TRBJ1-5; 9 bases line up with TRBD1. V trimming: 6 bases; J trimming: 9 bases; junction bases outside the gene matches: 36. The CDR3 runs to 23 residues. Germline V lookup: CDR1 MNHEY, CDR2 SMNVEV (reference sequence). The CDR3 sequence is CASSPGCFVQSCNIVGTGSPQHF. The CDR3 DNA is TGTGCCAGCAGCCCCGGATGTTTTGTACAAAGCTGTAACATTGTGGGGACAGGGTCGCCCCAGCATTTT.

This clone was observed a few times. The chain joins TRBV27 to TRBJ2-2; 9 bases agree with TRBD2. CDR1 is MNHEY and CDR2 is SMNVEV in the germline V gene (reference sequence). This CDR3 comprises 19 residues. V trimming: 5 bases; J trimming: 0 bases; junction bases outside the gene matches: 13. The CDR3 nucleotides are TGTGCCAGCAGTCTTAGCGGGGGACGACCTATAGCGAACACCGGGGAGCTGTTTTTT. Its translation: CASSLSGGRPIANTGELFF.

The chain uses TRBV10-3 and TRBJ2-1, with 10 bases fitting TRBD2. Trimming at V came to 10 bases and at J to 5 bases, leaving 8 bases not matched to a gene. The CDR3 is made up of 14 amino acids. Germline V gene data show CDR1 as ENHRY and CDR2 as SYGVKD. The CDR3: CASGGLAGDNEQFF. CDR3 nucleotide sequence: TGTGCCAGTGGAGGGCTAGCGGGGGACAATGAGCAGTTCTTC.

The chain uses TRBV13 and TRBJ2-1; a possible D gene is TRBD1 (7 bases). Trimming removed 7 bases at V and 1 base at J, with 17 bases between. There are 16 residues in the CDR3. The germline V gene encodes CDR1 PRHDT and CDR2 FYEKMQ (reference sequence). CDR3 DNA: TGTGCCAGCACCAAGAACCCAGGGGGGTCCTACAATGAGCAGTTCTTC. This encodes CASTKNPGGSYNEQFF.

The J gene is TRBJ2-5, the V gene TRBV7-8; D may be TRBD1 (6 bases). The CDR3 spans 14 residues. Germline assignment: CDR1 SGHVS and CDR2 FQNEAQ. V was shortened by 5 bases and J by 4 bases, with 14 bases between the two germline ends. The CDR3 protein is CASSPRDTGETQYF. The CDR3 DNA reads TGTGCCAGCAGCCCCCGGGACACGGGAGAGACCCAGTACTTC. The complete variable domain, with remaining parts taken from reference TRBV7-8 and TRBJ2-5, reads GAGVSQSPRYKVAKRGQDVALRCDPISGHVSLFWYQQALGQGPEFLTYFQNEAQLDKSGLPSDRFFAERPEGSVSTLKIQRTQQEDSAVYLCASSPRDTGETQYFGPGTRLLVL.

The V call is TRBV15, the J call TRBJ2-1; D unresolved. Germline-derived CDR1 and CDR2 are LNHNV and YYDKDF (reference sequence). CDR3 size: 15 residues. With 5 bases removed from V and 1 base from J, the gap between germline ends came to 12 bases. The CDR3 region has the DNA TGTGCCACCAGCCACCCGGCGAGGTCCTACAATGAGCAGTTCTTC. This translates into CATSHPARSYNEQFF.

The chain uses TRBV4-1 and TRBJ1-5, with D perhaps matching TRBD1 (6 bases). The germline gives CDR1 MGHRA, CDR2 YSYEKL. The CDR3 sequence is 17 residues long. Trimming took 2 bases from V and 1 from J, leaving 15 bases between them. CDR3 sequence reads: CASSQKGGARSNQPQHF. CDR3 sequence (DNA): TGCGCCAGCAGCCAAAAGGGGGGGGCGAGGAGCAATCAGCCCCAGCATTTT.

V and J are TRBV15 and TRBJ1-5, with 9 bases identical to TRBD1. The CDR3 loop spans 14 amino acids. Per germline, CDR1 LNHNV and CDR2 YYDKDF (reference sequence). J gave up 5 bases and V 1 base, and 0 bases lay outside the gene matches. The CDR3: CATSRGTGDQPQHF. Here the CDR3 DNA reads TGTGCCACCAGCAGAGGGACAGGGGATCAGCCCCAGCATTTT.

This sequence joins TRBV5-8 and TRBJ1-2; 7 bases fit TRBD1. The V gene's germline CDR1 is SGHTS and CDR2 YDEGEE. J gave up 4 bases and V 2 bases, and 11 bases lay outside the gene matches. The CDR3 extends over 16 amino acids. This CDR3 reads CASSFCSGDRVYGYTF. The CDR3 region has the DNA TGTGCCAGCAGCTTCTGTTCCGGCGACAGGGTCTATGGCTACACCTTC.

DNA for the CDR3: TGTGCCACCTCGGGGACTAGCCTAACAAAAGCCTACGAGCAGTACTTC. Translating gives CATSGTSLTKAYEQYF. The rearrangement joins TRBV27 to TRBJ2-7; TRBD2 matches at 9 bases. J lost 2 bases, V lost 10 bases, and 15 bases had no gene match. Germline CDR1 is MNHEY and CDR2 is SMNVEV (reference sequence). This CDR3 is 16 amino acids long.

The chain combines TRBV7-9 with TRBJ2-3; D is perhaps TRBD2 (6 bases). V lost 0 bases, J lost 12 bases, and 19 bases lay in between. Germline V lookup: CDR1 SEHNR, CDR2 FQNEAQ (reference sequence). The CDR3 contains 15 residues. CDR3 in amino acids: CASSLAVGGRDSQYF. The CDR3 DNA reads TGTGCCAGCAGCTTAGCGGTGGGTGGCCGGGACTCCCAGTATTTT.

The count of this clone is one. The V gene is TRBV7-2, the J gene TRBJ2-3; D perhaps matches TRBD2 (5 bases). CDR1 and CDR2 (germline): SGHTA, FQGNSA. This CDR3 is built from 17 residues. V shed 1 base and J shed 6 bases, with 20 bases lying between them. CDR3: CASSLEVPLLRVDTQYF. The CDR3 DNA reads as TGTGCCAGCAGCTTAGAAGTTCCTCTTCTGCGGGTGGATACGCAGTATTTT.

The V and J genes are TRBV7-9 and TRBJ2-3; D possibly corresponds to TRBD2 (6 bases). V shed 4 bases and J shed 0 bases, with 20 bases lying between them. CDR3 size: 18 residues. CDR1 SEHNR and CDR2 FQNEAQ come from the germline V gene (reference sequence). The CDR3 region is CASSSEKGLGTSTDTQYF. Here the CDR3 DNA reads TGTGCCAGCAGCTCCGAAAAGGGACTGGGAACTAGCACAGATACGCAGTATTTT.

The V and J genes are TRBV6-5 and TRBJ1-1; the match to TRBD1 covers 7 bases. There are 14 residues in the CDR3. V lost 4 bases to trimming and J lost 4 bases; unmatched junction nucleotides: 6. In germline, CDR1 is MNHEY, CDR2 SVGAGI. The CDR3 reads CASSFNRGGTEAFF. CDR3 bases: TGTGCCAGCAGTTTCAACAGGGGTGGCACTGAAGCTTTCTTT.

This rearrangement joins TRBV27 to TRBJ2-5; possible D gene TRBD1, 6 bases. The DNA end lines up better with TRBJ2-7; the J call may be wrong. CDR1 is MNHEY and CDR2 is SMNVEV in the germline V gene (reference sequence). This CDR3 is built from 13 residues. The chain's CDR3 is CASSLKGDYEQYF. The CDR3 bases are TGTGCCAGCAGTTTAAAGGGGGACTACGAGCAGTACTTC.

The chain joins TRBV6-5 to TRBJ2-1; possible D gene TRBD1, 6 bases. The CDR3 is 15 residues long. Trimming pared 5 bases from V and 8 bases from J, leaving 19 bases between. Germline CDR1 is MNHEY and CDR2 is SVGAGI. The CDR3 bases are TGTGCCAGCAGTCCTCGGTGGGGGCGCGTCGATGAGCAGTTCTTC. Protein product: CASSPRWGRVDEQFF.

This sequence joins TRBV19 and TRBJ2-1; 8 positions match TRBD2. The trim removed 7 bases at V and 6 bases at J, leaving 5 bases unmatched. This CDR3 is built from 13 residues. CDR1 and CDR2 (germline): LNHDA, SQIVND (reference sequence). The CDR3 DNA sequence: TGTGCCAGTACCACCGGGACTAGCAATGAGCAGTTCTTC. Amino acid sequence: CASTTGTSNEQFF. The full variable domain, completed using reference TRBV19 and TRBJ2-1, is DGGITQSPKYLFRKEGQNVTLSCEQNLNHDAMYWYRQDPGQGLRLIYYSQIVNDFQKGDIAEGYSVSREKKESFPLTVTSAQKNPTAFYLCASTTGTSNEQFFGPGTRLTVL.

In its sample, this clone was seen once. This rearrangement joins TRBV2 to TRBJ2-2; weak D call: TRBD2 (6 bases). The germline gives CDR1 SNHLY, CDR2 FYNNEI. This CDR3 comprises 11 residues. Trimming left V 9 bases short and J 7 bases short, with 9 bases between. CDR3 in amino acids: CARRRDGELFF. CDR3 DNA: TGTGCCAGAAGGCGGGACGGGGAGCTGTTTTTT.

V and J are TRBV9 and TRBJ2-7, with D possibly being TRBD2 (5 bases). The length of the CDR3 is 14 residues. V lost 3 bases and J 2 bases, leaving 12 bases between the germline ends. The V gene's germline CDR1 is SGDLS and CDR2 YYNGEE. CDR3 protein: CASSARAATYEQYF. CDR3 sequence (DNA): TGTGCCAGCAGCGCGAGGGCCGCTACCTACGAGCAGTACTTC.

The chain links TRBV21-1 to TRBJ1-6. TRBV21-1 is reported as a pseudogene. This CDR3 spans 16 amino acids. CDR3 residues: CASSPGRERLNSPLHF. CDR3 DNA sequence: TGTGCCAGCAGCCCCGGGAGAGAGAGGCTCAATTCACCCCTCCACTTT.

The chain couples TRBV30 to TRBJ1-4; a weak D match, TRBD1 (5 bases). The V gene's germline CDR1 is GTSNPN and CDR2 SVGIG (reference sequence). This CDR3 is built from 15 residues. V lost 4 bases, J lost 5 bases, and 17 bases lay in between. The CDR3 DNA follows: TGTGCCTGGACCCCCCCGACGGAGGGGAATGAAAAACTGTTTTTT. Translated: CAWTPPTEGNEKLFF. The full variable domain, with the rest looked up from reference TRBV30 and TRBJ1-4, is SQTIHQWPATLVQPVGSPLSLECTVEGTSNPNLYWYRQAAGRGLQLLFYSVGIGQISSEVPQNLSASRPQDRQFILSSKKLLLSDSGFYLCAWTPPTEGNEKLFFGSGTQLSVL.

The CDR3 loop is CASSYYPGMGNTEAFF. In DNA form, the CDR3 reads TGTGCCAGCAGTTACTACCCGGGGATGGGGAACACTGAAGCTTTCTTT. The chain employs TRBV6-5 and TRBJ1-1; no definite D call. This CDR3 region has 16 residues. With 1 base removed from V and 1 base from J, the gap between germline ends came to 13 bases. Looked up from germline, CDR1 is MNHEY and CDR2 is SVGAGI.

The V gene is TRBV19, the J gene TRBJ2-2; no reliable D call. Trimming took 5 bases from V and 1 from J, leaving 11 bases between them. This CDR3 is 15 amino acids long. In germline, CDR1 is LNHDA, CDR2 SQIVND (reference sequence). The DNA for the CDR3 is TGTGCCAGTAGTCCGGGTAGAGGGAACACCGGGGAGCTGTTTTTT. Residues: CASSPGRGNTGELFF.

The rearrangement joins TRBV25-1 to TRBJ2-1; D is possibly TRBD1 (5 bases). The CDR3 spans 16 residues. CDR1 is MGHDK, CDR2 SYGVNS, per germline. Trimming pared 4 bases from V and 8 bases from J, leaving 21 bases between. The CDR3 sequence: CASSGKNSQGFHEQFF. CDR3 DNA sequence: TGTGCCAGCAGTGGGAAGAATAGTCAGGGATTTCATGAGCAGTTCTTC.

The genes are TRBV7-2 and TRBJ2-1; 15 bases are a match to TRBD2. CDR1 and CDR2 (germline): SGHTA, FQGNSA. CDR3 length equals 17 residues. V lost 6 bases and J lost 8; bases outside the gene matches: 11. CDR3 sequence reads: CASRCRTSGGGPDEQFF. CDR3 in DNA: TGTGCCAGCAGATGTCGGACTAGCGGGGGGGGGCCAGATGAGCAGTTCTTC. Using reference TRBV7-2 and TRBJ2-1 for the parts outside the CDR3, the full variable domain is GAGVSQSPSNKVTEKGKDVELRCDPISGHTALYWYRQSLGQGLEFLIYFQGNSAPDKSGLPSDRFSAERTGGSVSTLTIQRTQQEDSAVYLCASRCRTSGGGPDEQFFGPGTRLTVL.

This clone occurred once. The rearrangement links TRBV29-1 to TRBJ1-4; D gene uncertain. The germline V gene encodes CDR1 SQVTM and CDR2 ANQGSEA. This CDR3 is built from 16 residues. V was trimmed by 4 bases and J by 7 bases, leaving 22 bases between them. Written as DNA, the CDR3 is TGCAGCGTTGGGGTGAGGGAAGGGTCCTGTTGTGAAAAACTGTTTTTT. Translating it yields CSVGVREGSCCEKLFF.

The chain recombines TRBV6-5 with TRBJ1-2, with TRBD1 matching 7 bases. Trimming cost V 6 bases and J 8 bases; bases outside gene matches: 12. The CDR3 runs 14 residues. The germline V gene has CDR1 MNHEY and CDR2 SVGAGI. The CDR3 nucleotides are TGTGCCAGCAGCCCCCCAGGGGGGAGTCGCGGCTACACCTTC. The encoded protein is CASSPPGGSRGYTF.

This clone was counted a few times. The CDR3 protein is CASDGLNNSPLHF. The CDR3, as DNA: TGTGCCAGCGATGGGCTGAATAATTCACCCCTCCACTTT. This chain uses TRBV2 with TRBJ1-6; D ambiguous. V dropped 8 bases and J dropped 5 bases, with 10 bases sitting between them. The germline CDR1 and CDR2 sequences are SNHLY and FYNNEI. The CDR3 has 13 residues. Combining the CDR3 with reference TRBV2 and TRBJ1-6 gives the whole variable domain EPEVTQTPSHQVTQMGQEVILRCVPISNHLYFYWYRQILGQKVEFLVSFYNNEISEKSEIFDDQFSVERPDGSNFTLKIRSTKLEDSAMYFCASDGLNNSPLHFGNGTRLTVT.

The V and J genes are TRBV5-1 and TRBJ1-1; D not resolved. The ends were cut back, 3 bases at V and 2 bases at J, with 5 bases in the middle. Per the germline V gene, CDR1 is SGHRS and CDR2 is YFSETQ. This CDR3 is 12 amino acids long. The CDR3 is CASSSQNTEAFF. The CDR3 coding sequence is TGCGCCAGCAGCTCCCAAAACACTGAAGCTTTCTTT.

V usage is TRBV29-1 and J usage is TRBJ1-1; 8 nucleotides align to TRBD1. CDR3 length: 17 residues. Germline-derived CDR1 and CDR2 are SQVTM and ANQGSEA. Trimming removed 2 bases from V and 11 bases from J; junction bases left unmatched: 22. CDR3 sequence reads: CSVELGGQGTGDFEAFF. As DNA, the CDR3 is TGCAGCGTTGAATTAGGGGGCCAAGGGACAGGTGATTTTGAGGCTTTCTTT. The entire variable domain, with the rest obtained from reference TRBV29-1 and TRBJ1-1, is as follows: SAVISQKPSRDICQRGTSLTIQCQVDSQVTMMFWYRQQPGQSLTLIATANQGSEATYESGFVIDKFPISRPNLTFSTLTVSNMSPEDSSIYLCSVELGGQGTGDFEAFFGQGTRLTVV.

The V call is TRBV2, the J call TRBJ2-2; tentatively, D is TRBD2 (5 bases). Germline V gene lookup returns CDR1 SNHLY and CDR2 FYNNEI. The CDR3 runs 15 residues. The ends were cut back, 4 bases at V and 4 bases at J, with 13 bases in the middle. The CDR3 region has the DNA TGTGCCAGCAGTGCTCAGGAGAGGGCCACCGGGGAGCTGTTTTTT. As protein: CASSAQERATGELFF.

This clone was counted once. This chain joins TRBV15 and TRBJ2-5, with D maybe TRBD2 (5 bases). Germline-derived CDR1 and CDR2 are LNHNV and YYDKDF (reference sequence). The CDR3 loop spans 16 amino acids. V lost 3 bases, J lost 2 bases, and 16 bases lay in between. The CDR3 spells CATSSDKAGGQETQYF. The CDR3 DNA reads as TGTGCCACCAGCAGCGATAAGGCGGGTGGGCAAGAGACCCAGTACTTC.